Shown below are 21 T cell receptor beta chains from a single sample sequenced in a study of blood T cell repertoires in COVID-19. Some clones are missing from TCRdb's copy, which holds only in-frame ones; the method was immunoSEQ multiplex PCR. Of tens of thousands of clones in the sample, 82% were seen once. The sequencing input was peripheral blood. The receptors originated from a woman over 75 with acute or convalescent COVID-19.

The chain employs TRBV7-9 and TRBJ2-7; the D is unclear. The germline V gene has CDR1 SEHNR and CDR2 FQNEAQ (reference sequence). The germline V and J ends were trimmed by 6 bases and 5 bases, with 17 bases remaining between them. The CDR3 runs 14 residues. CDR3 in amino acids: CASSFDFSSHEQYF. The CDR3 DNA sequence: TGTGCCAGCAGTTTCGACTTCTCTTCCCACGAGCAGTACTTC. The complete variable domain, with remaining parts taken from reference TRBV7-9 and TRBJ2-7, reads DTGVSQNPRHKITKRGQNVTFRCDPISEHNRLYWYRQTLGQGPEFLTYFQNEAQLEKSRLLSDRFSAERPKGSFSTLEIQRTEQGDSAMYLCASSFDFSSHEQYFGPGTRLTVT.

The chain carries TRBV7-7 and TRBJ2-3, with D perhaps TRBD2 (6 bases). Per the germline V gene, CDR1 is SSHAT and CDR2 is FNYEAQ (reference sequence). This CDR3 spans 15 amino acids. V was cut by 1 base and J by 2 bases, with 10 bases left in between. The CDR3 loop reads CASSLGGGNTDTQYF. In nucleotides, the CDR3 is TGTGCCAGCAGCTTAGGGGGCGGGAACACAGATACGCAGTATTTT. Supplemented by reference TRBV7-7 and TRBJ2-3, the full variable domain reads GAGVSQSPRYKVTKRGQDVTLRCDPISSHATLYWYQQALGQGPEFLTYFNYEAQPDKSGLPSDRFSAERPEGSISTLTIQRTEQRDSAMYRCASSLGGGNTDTQYFGPGTRLTVL.

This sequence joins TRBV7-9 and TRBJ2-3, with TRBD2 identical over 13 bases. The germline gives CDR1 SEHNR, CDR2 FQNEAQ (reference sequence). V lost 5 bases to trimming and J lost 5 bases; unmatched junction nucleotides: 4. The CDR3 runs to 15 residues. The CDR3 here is CASSPGLAGVDTQYF. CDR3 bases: TGTGCCAGCAGCCCAGGACTAGCGGGAGTAGATACGCAGTATTTT.

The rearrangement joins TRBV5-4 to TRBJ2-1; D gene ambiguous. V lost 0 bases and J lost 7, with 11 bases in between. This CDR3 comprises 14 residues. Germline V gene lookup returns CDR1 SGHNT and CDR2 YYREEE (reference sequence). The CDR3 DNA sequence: TGTGCCAGCAGCTTGGGTGGCACGGAGAATGAGCAGTTCTTC. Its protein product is CASSLGGTENEQFF.

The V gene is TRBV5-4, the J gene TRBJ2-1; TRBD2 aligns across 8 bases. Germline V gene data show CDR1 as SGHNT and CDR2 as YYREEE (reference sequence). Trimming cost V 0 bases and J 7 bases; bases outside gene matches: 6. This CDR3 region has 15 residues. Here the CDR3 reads CASSLERASGNEQFF. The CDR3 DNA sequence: TGTGCCAGCAGCTTGGAGAGGGCTAGCGGGAATGAGCAGTTCTTC.

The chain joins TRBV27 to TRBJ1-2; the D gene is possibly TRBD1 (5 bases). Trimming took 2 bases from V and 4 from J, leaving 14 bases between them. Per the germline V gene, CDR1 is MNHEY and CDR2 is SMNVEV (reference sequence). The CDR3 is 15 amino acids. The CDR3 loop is CASSLRGGGSYGYTF. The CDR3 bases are TGTGCCAGCAGTTTAAGAGGCGGGGGGAGCTATGGCTACACCTTC.

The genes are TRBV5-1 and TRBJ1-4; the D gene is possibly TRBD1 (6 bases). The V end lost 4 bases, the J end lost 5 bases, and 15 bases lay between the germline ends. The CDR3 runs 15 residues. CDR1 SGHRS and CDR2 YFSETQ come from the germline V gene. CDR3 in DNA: TGCGCCAGCAGCCCGCGAGGGGGGGGAAATGAAAAACTGTTTTTT. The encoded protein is CASSPRGGGNEKLFF.

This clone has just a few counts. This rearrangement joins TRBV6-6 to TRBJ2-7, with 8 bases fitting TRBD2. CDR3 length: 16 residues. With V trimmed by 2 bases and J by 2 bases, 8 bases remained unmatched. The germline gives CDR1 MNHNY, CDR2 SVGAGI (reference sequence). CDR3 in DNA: TGTGCCAGCAGTTACCCAACTAGCGGCCTTACCTACGAGCAGTACTTC. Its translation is CASSYPTSGLTYEQYF.

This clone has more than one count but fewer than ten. The CDR3 loop is CASSLGGPYEQYF. CDR3 DNA: TGTGCCAGCAGCTTAGGGGGCCCATACGAGCAGTACTTC. The chain recombines TRBV7-2 with TRBJ2-7; D possibly corresponds to TRBD1 (5 bases). Germline assignment: CDR1 SGHTA and CDR2 FQGNSA. The CDR3 totals 13 residues. V lost 1 base and J lost 4, with 8 bases in between.

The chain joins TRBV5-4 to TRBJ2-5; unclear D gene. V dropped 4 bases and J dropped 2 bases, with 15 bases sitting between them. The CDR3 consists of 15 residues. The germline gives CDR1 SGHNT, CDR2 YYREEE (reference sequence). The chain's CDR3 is CASSRQLGSQETQYF. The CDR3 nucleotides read TGTGCCAGCAGCAGGCAGCTGGGCAGTCAAGAGACCCAGTACTTC.

The CDR3 sequence: CSVGRTGLSSYNEQFF. The DNA for the CDR3 is TGCAGCGTCGGTCGGACAGGGCTGAGCTCCTACAATGAGCAGTTCTTC. The chain is built from TRBV29-1 and TRBJ2-1; 8 positions agree with TRBD1. Germline-derived CDR1 and CDR2 are SQVTM and ANQGSEA. Trimming at V came to 6 bases and at J to 0 bases, leaving 10 bases not matched to a gene. CDR3 size: 16 residues.

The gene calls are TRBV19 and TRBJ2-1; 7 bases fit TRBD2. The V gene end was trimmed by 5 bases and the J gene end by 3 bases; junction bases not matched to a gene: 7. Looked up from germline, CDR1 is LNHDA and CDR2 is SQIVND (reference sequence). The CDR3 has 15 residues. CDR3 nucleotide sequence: TGTGCCAGTAGTCTGCTAGCGGTTAACTACAATGAGCAGTTCTTC. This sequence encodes CASSLLAVNYNEQFF.

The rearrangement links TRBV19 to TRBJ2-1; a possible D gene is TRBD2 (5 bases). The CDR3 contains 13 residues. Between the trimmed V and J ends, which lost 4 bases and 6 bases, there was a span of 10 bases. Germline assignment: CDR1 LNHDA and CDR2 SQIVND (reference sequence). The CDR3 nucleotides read TGTGCCAGTAGTACGACGACTATCAATGAGCAGTTCTTC. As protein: CASSTTTINEQFF.

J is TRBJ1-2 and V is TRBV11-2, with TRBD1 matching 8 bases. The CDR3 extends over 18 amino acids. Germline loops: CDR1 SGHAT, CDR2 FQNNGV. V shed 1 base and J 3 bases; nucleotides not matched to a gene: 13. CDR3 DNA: TGTGCCAGCAGCTTAGGGGACAGGACGGCGAAGTTTGACTATGGCTACACCTTC. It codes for CASSLGDRTAKFDYGYTF.

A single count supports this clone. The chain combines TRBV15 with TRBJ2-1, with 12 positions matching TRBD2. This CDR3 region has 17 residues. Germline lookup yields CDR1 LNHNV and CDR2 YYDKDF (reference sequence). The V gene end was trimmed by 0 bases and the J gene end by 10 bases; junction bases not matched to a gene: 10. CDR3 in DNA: TGTGCCACCAGCAGAGAGTTCCCCCTAGCGGGAGGGAGGGAGCAGTTCTTC. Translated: CATSREFPLAGGREQFF.

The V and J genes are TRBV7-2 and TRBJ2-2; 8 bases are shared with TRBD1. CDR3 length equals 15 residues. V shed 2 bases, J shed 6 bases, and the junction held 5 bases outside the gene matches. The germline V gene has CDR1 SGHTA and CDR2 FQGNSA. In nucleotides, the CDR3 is TGTGCCAGCAGCTTAAGGATACAGGGGGCCGGGGAGCTGTTTTTT. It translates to CASSLRIQGAGELFF.

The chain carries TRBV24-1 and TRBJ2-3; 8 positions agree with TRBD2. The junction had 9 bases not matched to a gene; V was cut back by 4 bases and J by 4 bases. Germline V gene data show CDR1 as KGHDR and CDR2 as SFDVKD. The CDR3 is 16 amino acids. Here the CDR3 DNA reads TGTGCCACCAGTGAACTACCGGGACTAGTGGCAGATACGCAGTATTTT. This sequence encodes CATSELPGLVADTQYF.

The CDR3 sequence is CASSEPAGESGANVLTF. CDR3 DNA sequence: TGTGCCAGCAGTGAGCCTGCGGGAGAATCCGGGGCCAACGTCCTGACTTTC. The gene calls are TRBV2 and TRBJ2-6; TRBD2 aligns across 7 bases. Trimming removed 3 bases from V and 4 bases from J; junction bases left unmatched: 9. There are 17 residues in the CDR3. Per germline, CDR1 SNHLY and CDR2 FYNNEI.

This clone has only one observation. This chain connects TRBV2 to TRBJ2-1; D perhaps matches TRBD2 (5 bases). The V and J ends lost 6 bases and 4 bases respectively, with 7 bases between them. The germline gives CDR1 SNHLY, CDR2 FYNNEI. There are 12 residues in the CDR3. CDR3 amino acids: CASRGGYNEQFF. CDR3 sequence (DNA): TGTGCCAGCAGGGGCGGGTACAATGAGCAGTTCTTC. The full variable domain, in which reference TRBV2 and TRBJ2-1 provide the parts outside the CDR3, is EPEVTQTPSHQVTQMGQEVILRCVPISNHLYFYWYRQILGQKVEFLVSFYNNEISEKSEIFDDQFSVERPDGSNFTLKIRSTKLEDSAMYFCASRGGYNEQFFGPGTRLTVL.

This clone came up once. CDR3: CATSDSWEGNTGELFF. CDR3 bases: TGTGCCACCAGTGATTCGTGGGAGGGGAACACCGGGGAGCTGTTTTTT. The chain recombines TRBV24-1 with TRBJ2-2, with TRBD2 matching 7 bases. Unmatched junction bases numbered 3, after V lost 2 bases and J lost 1 base. CDR1 is KGHDR and CDR2 is SFDVKD in the germline V gene. There are 16 residues in the CDR3.

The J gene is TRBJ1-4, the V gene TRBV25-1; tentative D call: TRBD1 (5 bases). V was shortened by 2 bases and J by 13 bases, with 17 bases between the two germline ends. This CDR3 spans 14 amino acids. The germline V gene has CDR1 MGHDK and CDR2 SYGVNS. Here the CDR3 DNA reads TGTGCCAGCAGTGAACCCGGGGGGGTAGGTCGACTGTTTTTT. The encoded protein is CASSEPGGVGRLFF. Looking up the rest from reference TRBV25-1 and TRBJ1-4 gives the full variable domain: EADIYQTPRYLVIGTGKKITLECSQTMGHDKMYWYQQDPGMELHLIHYSYGVNSTEKGDLSSESTVSRIRTEHFPLTLESARPSHTSQYLCASSEPGGVGRLFFGSGTQLSVL.